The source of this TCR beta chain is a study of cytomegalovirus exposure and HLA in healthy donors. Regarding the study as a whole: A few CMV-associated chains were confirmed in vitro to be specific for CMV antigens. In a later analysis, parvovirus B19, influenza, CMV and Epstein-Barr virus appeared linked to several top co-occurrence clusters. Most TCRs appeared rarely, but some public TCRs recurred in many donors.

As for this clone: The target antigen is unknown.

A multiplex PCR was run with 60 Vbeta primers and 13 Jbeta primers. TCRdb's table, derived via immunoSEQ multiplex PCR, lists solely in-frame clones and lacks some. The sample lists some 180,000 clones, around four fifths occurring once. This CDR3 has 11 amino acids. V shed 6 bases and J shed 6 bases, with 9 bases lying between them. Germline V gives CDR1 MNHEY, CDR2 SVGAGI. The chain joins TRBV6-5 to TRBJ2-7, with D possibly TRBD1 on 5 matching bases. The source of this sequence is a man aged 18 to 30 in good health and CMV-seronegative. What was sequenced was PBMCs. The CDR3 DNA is TGTGCCAGCAGCCAGGGCACCGAGCAGTACTTC. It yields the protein CASSQGTEQYF.